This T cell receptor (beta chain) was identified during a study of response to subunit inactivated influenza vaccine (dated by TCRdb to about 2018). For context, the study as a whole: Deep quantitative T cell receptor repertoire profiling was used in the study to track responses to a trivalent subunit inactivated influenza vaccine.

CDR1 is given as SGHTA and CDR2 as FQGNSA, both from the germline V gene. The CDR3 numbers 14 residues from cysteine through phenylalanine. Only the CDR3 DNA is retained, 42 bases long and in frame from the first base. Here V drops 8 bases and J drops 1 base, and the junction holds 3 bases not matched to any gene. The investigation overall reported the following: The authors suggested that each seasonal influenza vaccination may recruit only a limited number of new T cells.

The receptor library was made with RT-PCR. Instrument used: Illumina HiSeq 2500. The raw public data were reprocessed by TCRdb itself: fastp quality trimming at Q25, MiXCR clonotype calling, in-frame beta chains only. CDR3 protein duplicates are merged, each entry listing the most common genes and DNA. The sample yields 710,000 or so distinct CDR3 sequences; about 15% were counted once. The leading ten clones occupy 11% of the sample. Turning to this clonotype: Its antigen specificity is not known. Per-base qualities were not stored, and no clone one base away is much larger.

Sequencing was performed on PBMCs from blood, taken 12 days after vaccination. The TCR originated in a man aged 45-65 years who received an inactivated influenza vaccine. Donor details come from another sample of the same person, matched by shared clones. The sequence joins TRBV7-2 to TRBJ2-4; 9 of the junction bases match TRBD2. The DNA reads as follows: TGTGCCAGCGGAAGCGGGGGGGCCAAAAACATTCAGTACTTC. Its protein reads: CASGSGGAKNIQYF. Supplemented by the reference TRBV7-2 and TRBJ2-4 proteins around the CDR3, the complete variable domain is GAGVSQSPSNKVTEKGKDVELRCDPISGHTALYWYRQSLGQGLEFLIYFQGNSAPDKSGLPSDRFSAERTGGSVSTLTIQRTQQEDSAVYLCASGSGGAKNIQYFGAGTRLSVL.